The source of this T cell receptor beta chain is a study of persistence of HIV-infected CD4 T cells. At the level of the study: Multiple blood draws of up to roughly 200 mL, except two donors with single leukapheresis. Overall study results and limits: Compared with CD3/CD28-stimulated cells, CMV- and Gag-responding cells showed lower TCRbeta richness.

The immunoSEQ assay was version 4, run in survey mode. Method: immunoSEQ multiplex PCR; TCRdb's copy keeps in-frame clones and lacks some. The table lists some 39,000 clones, around four fifths of them singletons. The CDR3 length is 14 residues. V lost 2 bases, J lost 2 bases, and 8 bases lay in between. The germline CDR1 and CDR2 sequences are SGHTA and FQGNSA. For this clone: Its antigen is as yet unknown.

The stimulus was an HIV-1 Gag 15-mer peptide pool, about 1.1 ug/peptide/mL. Memory cells lacking CD40L and CD69 with high CD45RO were sorted. Donors had undetectable plasma HIV-1 RNA, under 50 copies/mL, for 4+ years. This sequence originates from an adult with HIV. The donor label of this sample is uncertain. Sequencing was performed on cultured CD4+ T cells from PBMCs, taken from a patient who received antiretroviral therapy. V is TRBV7-2 and J is TRBJ2-3; D is undetermined. The CDR3 loop is CASSLNGYTDTQYF. DNA of the CDR3: TGTGCCAGCAGCTTAAACGGCTACACAGATACGCAGTATTTT.